Detailed here is one T cell receptor beta chain. The antigen is not known. This entry belongs to a study of shared clonotypes between healthy human individuals. Study results and caveats: Only blood was sampled, and tissue TCR repertoires likely differ from blood ones.

Germline values: CDR1 LNHDA, CDR2 SQIVND (reference sequence). Trimming left V 6 bases short and J 4 bases short, with 21 bases between. CDR3 size: 17 residues. The assay was immunoSEQ multiplex PCR, and TCRdb's table has in-frame clones only and misses some. The sample holds 850,000 to 1,100,000 clones, roughly 80% seen once. The sequenced material came from memory CD4+ T cells from PBMCs. The subset here: CD45RA-negative fraction. This TCR was recovered from a man aged 18 to 30 in good health. Some clones in this sample may be carry-over from other donors' samples. The gene calls are TRBV19 and TRBJ2-2; D is possibly TRBD2 (6 bases). The CDR3 spells CASSSREPWRGTGELFF. CDR3 DNA sequence: TGTGCCAGTAGCTCCCGGGAGCCTTGGCGGGGCACCGGGGAGCTGTTTTTT. The full variable domain, in which reference TRBV19 and TRBJ2-2 provide the parts outside the CDR3, is DGGITQSPKYLFRKEGQNVTLSCEQNLNHDAMYWYRQDPGQGLRLIYYSQIVNDFQKGDIAEGYSVSREKKESFPLTVTSAQKNPTAFYLCASSSREPWRGTGELFFGEGSRLTVL.